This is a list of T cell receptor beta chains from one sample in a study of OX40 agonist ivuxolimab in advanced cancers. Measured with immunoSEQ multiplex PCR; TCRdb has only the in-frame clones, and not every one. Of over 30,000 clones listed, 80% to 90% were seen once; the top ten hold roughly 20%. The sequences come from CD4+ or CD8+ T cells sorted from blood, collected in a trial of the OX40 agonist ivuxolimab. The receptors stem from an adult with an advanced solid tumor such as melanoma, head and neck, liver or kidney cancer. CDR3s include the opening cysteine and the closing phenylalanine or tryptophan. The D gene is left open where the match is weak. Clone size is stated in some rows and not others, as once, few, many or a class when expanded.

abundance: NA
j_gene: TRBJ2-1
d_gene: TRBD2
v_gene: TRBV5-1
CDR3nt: TGCGCCAGCAGATCCCAGACTAGCGTCAATGAGCAGTTCTTC
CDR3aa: CASRSQTSVNEQFF

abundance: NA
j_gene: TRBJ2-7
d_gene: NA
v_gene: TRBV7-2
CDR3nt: TGTGCCAGCAGCTTCGACTTCTACGAGCAGTACTTC
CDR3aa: CASSFDFYEQYF

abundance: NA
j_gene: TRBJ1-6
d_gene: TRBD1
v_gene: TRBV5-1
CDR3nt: TGCGCCAGCAGTTTTACAGGGGGCTATAATTCACCCCTCCACTTT
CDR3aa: CASSFTGGYNSPLHF

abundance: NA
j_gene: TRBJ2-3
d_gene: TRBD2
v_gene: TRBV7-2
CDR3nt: TGTGCCAGCAGCCTACTAGCGGGCAACGCAGATACGCAGTATTTT
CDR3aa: CASSLLAGNADTQYF

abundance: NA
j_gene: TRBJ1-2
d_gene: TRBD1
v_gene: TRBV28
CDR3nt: TGTGCCAGCAGCGGACAGGGCGTAAGTTTC
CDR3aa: CASSGQGVSF

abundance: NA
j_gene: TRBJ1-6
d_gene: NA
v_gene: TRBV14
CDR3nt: TGTGCCAGCAGCCAAGGAAAACGGAATAATTCACCCCTCCACTTT
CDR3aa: CASSQGKRNNSPLHF

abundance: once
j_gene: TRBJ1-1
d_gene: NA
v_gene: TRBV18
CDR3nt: TGTGCCAGCTCATCCTCAGGACGGGACACTGAAGCTTTCTTT
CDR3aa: CASSSSGRDTEAFF

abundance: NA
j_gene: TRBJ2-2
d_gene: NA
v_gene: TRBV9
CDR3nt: TGTGCCAGCAGCGTAGCTAGGGGGGCCGGGGAGCTGTTTTTT
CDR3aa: CASSVARGAGELFF

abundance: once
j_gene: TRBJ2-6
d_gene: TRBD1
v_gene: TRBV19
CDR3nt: TGTGCCAGTAGAGGGGACAGGGCCGGGGCCAACGTCCTGACTTTC
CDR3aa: CASRGDRAGANVLTF

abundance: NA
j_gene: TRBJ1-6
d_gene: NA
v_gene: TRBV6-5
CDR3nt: TGTGCCAGCAGTTACGCGAGAGAGGATTCACCCCTCCACTTT
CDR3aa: CASSYAREDSPLHF

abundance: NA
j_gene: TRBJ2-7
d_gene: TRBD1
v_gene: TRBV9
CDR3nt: TGTGCCAGCAGCGTAGGACAGGGGGCTCGGCAGTACTTC
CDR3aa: CASSVGQGARQYF

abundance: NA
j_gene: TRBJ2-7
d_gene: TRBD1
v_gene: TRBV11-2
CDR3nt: TGTGCCAGCAGCTCATGGCCGACAGGGGCCAACGAGCAGTACTTC
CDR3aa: CASSSWPTGANEQYF

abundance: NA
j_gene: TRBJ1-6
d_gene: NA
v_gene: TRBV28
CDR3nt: TGTGCCAGCAGCCCCGGGTCCTCCTATAATTCACCCCTCCACTTT
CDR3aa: CASSPGSSYNSPLHF

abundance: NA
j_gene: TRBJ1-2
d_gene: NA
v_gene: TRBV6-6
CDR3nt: TGTGCCAGCAGTTACGACCCGACGATTCGGGGCTACACCTTC
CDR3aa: CASSYDPTIRGYTF

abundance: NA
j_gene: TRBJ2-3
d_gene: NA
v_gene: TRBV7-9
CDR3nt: TGTGCCAGCAGCTTACGGCGCGGCAGGGGCACAGATACGCAGTATTTT
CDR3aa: CASSLRRGRGTDTQYF

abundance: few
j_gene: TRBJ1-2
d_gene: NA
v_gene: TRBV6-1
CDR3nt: TGTGCCAGCAGTGAAGTAGCAGGGCGAGGGGGCTACACCTTC
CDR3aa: CASSEVAGRGGYTF

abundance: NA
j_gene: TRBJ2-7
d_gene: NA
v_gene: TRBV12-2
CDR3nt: TGTGCAAGTCGCTCAGGGACAGGCCCTGATGCCGAGCAGTACTTC
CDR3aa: CASRSGTGPDAEQYF

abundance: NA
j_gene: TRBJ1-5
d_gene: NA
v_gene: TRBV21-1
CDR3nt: TGTGCCAGCAGCACCCAACACCCCCTCTCCGGGACATGGGGTCAGCCCCAGCATTTT
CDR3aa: CASSTQHPLSGTWGQPQHF

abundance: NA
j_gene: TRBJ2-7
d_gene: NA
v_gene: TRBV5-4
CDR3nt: TGTGCCAGCAGCTTGGAAAGAGCGGAGGTCTACGAGCAGTACTTC
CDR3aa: CASSLERAEVYEQYF

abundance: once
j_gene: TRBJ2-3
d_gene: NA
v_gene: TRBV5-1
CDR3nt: TGCGCCAGCAGCTTGGCTGGAGGTACGCAGTATTTT
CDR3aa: CASSLAGGTQYF

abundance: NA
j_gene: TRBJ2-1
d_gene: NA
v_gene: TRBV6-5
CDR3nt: TGTGCCAGCATGCCCCCAGGGGCCCATGAGCAGTTCTTC
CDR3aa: CASMPPGAHEQFF

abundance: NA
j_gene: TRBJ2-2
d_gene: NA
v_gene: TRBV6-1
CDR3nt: TGTGCCAGCAGGGAATACACCGGGGAGCTGTTTTTT
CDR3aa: CASREYTGELFF

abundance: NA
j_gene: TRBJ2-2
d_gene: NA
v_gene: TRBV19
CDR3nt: TGTGCCAGTAGTAAACCCAGGGGGAACACCGGGGAGCTGTTTTTT
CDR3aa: CASSKPRGNTGELFF

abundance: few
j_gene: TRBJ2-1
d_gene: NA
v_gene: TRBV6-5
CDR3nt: TGTGCCAGCCATAGTAGCGGACGGAGGCGGGAGCAGTTCTTC
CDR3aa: CASHSSGRRREQFF

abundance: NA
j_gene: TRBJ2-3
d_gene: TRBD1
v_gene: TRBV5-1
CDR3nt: TGCGCCAGCAGCCGTACTGCGGGACAGGGAACAGATACGCAGTATTTT
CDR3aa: CASSRTAGQGTDTQYF

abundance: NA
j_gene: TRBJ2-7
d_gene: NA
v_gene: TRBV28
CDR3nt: TGTGCCAGCAGTTTATACGAGCAGTACTTC
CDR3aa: CASSLYEQYF

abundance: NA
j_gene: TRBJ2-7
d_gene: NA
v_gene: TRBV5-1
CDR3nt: TGCGCCAGCAGCTTGCGGGTTAGCTCCTACGAGCAGTACTTC
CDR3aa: CASSLRVSSYEQYF

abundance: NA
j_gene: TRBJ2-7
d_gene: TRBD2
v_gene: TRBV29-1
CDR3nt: TGCAGCGTTATAGCGGGCGCCTACGAGCAGTACTTC
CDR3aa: CSVIAGAYEQYF

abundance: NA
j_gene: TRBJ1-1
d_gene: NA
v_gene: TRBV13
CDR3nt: TGTGCCAGCAGCTTACAGGGGTTTGATGGGAACACTGAAGCTTTCTTT
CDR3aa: CASSLQGFDGNTEAFF

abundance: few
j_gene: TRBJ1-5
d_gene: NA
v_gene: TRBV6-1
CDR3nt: TGTGCCAGCCGAAGTTATCAGCCCCAGCATTTT
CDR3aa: CASRSYQPQHF

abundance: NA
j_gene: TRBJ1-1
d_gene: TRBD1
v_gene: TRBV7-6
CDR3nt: TGTGCCAGCAGCAAAAGACAGGGAGGAGCTGAAGCTTTCTTT
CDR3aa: CASSKRQGGAEAFF

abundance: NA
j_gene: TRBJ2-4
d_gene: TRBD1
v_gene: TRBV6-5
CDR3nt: TGTGCCAGCAACGGACAGGGACATAACATTCAGTACTTC
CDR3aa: CASNGQGHNIQYF

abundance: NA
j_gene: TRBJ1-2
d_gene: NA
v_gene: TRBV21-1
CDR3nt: TGTGCCAGCAGCTCCAGTACCGCAGATGGCTACACCTTC
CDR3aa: CASSSSTADGYTF

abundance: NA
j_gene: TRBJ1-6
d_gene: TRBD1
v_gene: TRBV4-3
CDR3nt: TGCGCCAGCAGCCAAACCACAGGGGGCTCCTATAATTCACCCCTCCACTTT
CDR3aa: CASSQTTGGSYNSPLHF

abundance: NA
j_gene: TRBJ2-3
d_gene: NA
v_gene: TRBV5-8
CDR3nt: TGTGCCAGCACCCCCGGCAGTGTCCGTCGCACAGATACGCAGTATTTT
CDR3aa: CASTPGSVRRTDTQYF

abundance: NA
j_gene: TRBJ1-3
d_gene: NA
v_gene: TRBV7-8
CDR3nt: TGTGCCAGCAGCCAAGGCAGGGGTCCTGGAAACACCATATATTTT
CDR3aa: CASSQGRGPGNTIYF

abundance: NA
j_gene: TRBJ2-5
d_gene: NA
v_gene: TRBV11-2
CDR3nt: TGTGCCAGCAGCTTGGGCTCAACTGGGGGGGAGACCCAGTACTTC
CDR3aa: CASSLGSTGGETQYF

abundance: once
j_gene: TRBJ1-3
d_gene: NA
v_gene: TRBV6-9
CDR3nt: TGTGCCACACACCCGCAGAACTCTGGAAACACCATATATTTT
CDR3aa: CATHPQNSGNTIYF

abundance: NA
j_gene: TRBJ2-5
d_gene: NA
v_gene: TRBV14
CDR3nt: TGTGCCAGCAGCCCCAACTTGGGGGTTGCGGGGCAAGAGACCCAGTACTTC
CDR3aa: CASSPNLGVAGQETQYF

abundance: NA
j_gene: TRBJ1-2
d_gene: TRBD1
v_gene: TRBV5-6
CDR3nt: TGTGCCAGCAGCCCGGGACAGGGGGATGACTATGGCTACACCTTC
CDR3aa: CASSPGQGDDYGYTF

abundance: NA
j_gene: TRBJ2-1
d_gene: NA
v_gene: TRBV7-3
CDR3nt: TGTGCCAGCAGCTCCGGACGCCTCGGCACTGAGCAGTTCTTC
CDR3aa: CASSSGRLGTEQFF

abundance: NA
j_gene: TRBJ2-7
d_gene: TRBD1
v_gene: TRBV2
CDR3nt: TGTGCCGGACTTTCCGGGACAGCTACCTACGAGCAGTACTTC
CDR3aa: CAGLSGTATYEQYF

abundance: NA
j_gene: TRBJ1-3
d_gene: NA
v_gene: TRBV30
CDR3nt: TGTGCCTGGTCCTCAGGAAACACCATATATTTT
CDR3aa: CAWSSGNTIYF

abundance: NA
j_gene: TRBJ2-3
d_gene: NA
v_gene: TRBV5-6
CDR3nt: TGTGCCAGCAGCTCCGGGACACTCAACACAGATACGCAGTATTTT
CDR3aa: CASSSGTLNTDTQYF

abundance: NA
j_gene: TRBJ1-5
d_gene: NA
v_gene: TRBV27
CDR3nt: TGTGCCAGCAGTTTAGGGGGGCATCAGCCCCAGCATTTT
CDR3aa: CASSLGGHQPQHF

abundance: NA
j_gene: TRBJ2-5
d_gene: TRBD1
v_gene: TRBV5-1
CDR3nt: TGCGCCAGCGGCGGGACAGGGGGTTCGGGAGAGACCCAGTACTTC
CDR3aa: CASGGTGGSGETQYF

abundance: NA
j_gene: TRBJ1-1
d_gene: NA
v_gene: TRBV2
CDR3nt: TGTGCCAGCAACCCGGGAACGAGGGGTACTGAAGCTTTCTTT
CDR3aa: CASNPGTRGTEAFF

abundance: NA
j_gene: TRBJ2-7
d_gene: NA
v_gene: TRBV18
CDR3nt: TGTGCCAGCTCCCTTGACTTGGAATCCTACGAGCAGTACTTC
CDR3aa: CASSLDLESYEQYF

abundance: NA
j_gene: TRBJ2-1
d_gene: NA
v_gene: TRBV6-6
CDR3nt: TGTGCCAGCAGTTACGAGGGTGATGAGCAGTTCTTC
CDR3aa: CASSYEGDEQFF

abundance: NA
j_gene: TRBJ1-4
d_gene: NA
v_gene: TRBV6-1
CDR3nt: TGTGCCAGCAGTCCAGGGGTCTTGCGGGAAAAACTGTTTTTT
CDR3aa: CASSPGVLREKLFF

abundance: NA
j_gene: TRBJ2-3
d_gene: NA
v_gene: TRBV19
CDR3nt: TGTGCCAGTAGTTCCCGCAGGACCAAGCGGGTCGGCACAGATACGCAGTATTTT
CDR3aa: CASSSRRTKRVGTDTQYF

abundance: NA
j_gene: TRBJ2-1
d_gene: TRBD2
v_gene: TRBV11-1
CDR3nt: TGTGCCAGCAGCTTCGCGGGACTAGCAGGGAGTGAGCAGTTCTTC
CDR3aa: CASSFAGLAGSEQFF

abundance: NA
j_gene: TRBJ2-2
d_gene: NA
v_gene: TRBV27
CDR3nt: TGTGCCAGCAGTTCTTCCCCCCGCCGGAACACCGGGGAGCTGTTTTTT
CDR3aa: CASSSSPRRNTGELFF

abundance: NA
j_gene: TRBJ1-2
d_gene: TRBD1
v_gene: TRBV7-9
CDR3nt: TGTGCCAGCAGCCTGGGACAGGGGGCGCGAGGCTACACCTTC
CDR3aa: CASSLGQGARGYTF

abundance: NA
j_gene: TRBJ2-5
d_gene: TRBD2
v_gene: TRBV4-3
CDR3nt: TGCGCCAGCAGCCAAGATCGGCGGGGGACTAGCGTCCAAGAGACCCAGTACTTC
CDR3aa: CASSQDRRGTSVQETQYF

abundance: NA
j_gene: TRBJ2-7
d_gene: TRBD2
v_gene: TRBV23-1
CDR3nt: TGCGCCAGCAGTCCAAAACGGAAGGGACTACAGAGCGACTACGAGCAGTACTTC
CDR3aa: CASSPKRKGLQSDYEQYF

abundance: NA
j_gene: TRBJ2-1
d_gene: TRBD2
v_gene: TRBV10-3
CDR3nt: TGTGCCATCAGTGAGTCAGTGGCGGGAGAGGGTGAGCAGTTCTTC
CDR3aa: CAISESVAGEGEQFF